This T cell receptor beta chain was sequenced for a study of CD8 T cells in ankylosing spondylitis. TCRdb processed the 5' RACE reads anew with MiXCR; each CDR3 protein has one entry. This table holds about 240,000 distinct CDR3 sequences, around 9.2% found once. Deletions cut 5 bases from V and 3 bases from J, with 16 bases between. This CDR3 comprises 15 residues. The germline V gene encodes CDR1 SGHTA and CDR2 FQGTGA. The V call is TRBV7-3, the J call TRBJ1-1; D not certain. The sequencing sample was made of blood, either unsorted or a sorted T cell fraction (not recorded which). The sequence derives from a male donor with ankylosing spondylitis or in good health (not recorded which). CDR3 protein: CASSRRARDDTEAFF. CDR3 in DNA: TGTGCCAGCAGCCGAAGAGCAAGGGATGACACTGAAGCTTTCTTT.